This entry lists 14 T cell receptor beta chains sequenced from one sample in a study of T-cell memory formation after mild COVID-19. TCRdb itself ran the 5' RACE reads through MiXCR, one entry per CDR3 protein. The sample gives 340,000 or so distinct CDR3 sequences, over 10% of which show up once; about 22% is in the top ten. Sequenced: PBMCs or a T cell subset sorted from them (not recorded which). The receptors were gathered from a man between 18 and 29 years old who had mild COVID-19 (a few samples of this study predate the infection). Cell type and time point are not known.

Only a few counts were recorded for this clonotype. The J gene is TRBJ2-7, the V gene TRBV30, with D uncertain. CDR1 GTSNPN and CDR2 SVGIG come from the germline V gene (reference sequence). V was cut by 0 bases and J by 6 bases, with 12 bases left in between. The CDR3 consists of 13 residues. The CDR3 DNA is TGTGCCTGGAGTGTATTTGGCTCGGGCGAGCAGTACTTC. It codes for CAWSVFGSGEQYF. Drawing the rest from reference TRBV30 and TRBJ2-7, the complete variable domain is SQTIHQWPATLVQPVGSPLSLECTVEGTSNPNLYWYRQAAGRGLQLLFYSVGIGQISSEVPQNLSASRPQDRQFILSSKKLLLSDSGFYLCAWSVFGSGEQYFGPGTRLTVT.

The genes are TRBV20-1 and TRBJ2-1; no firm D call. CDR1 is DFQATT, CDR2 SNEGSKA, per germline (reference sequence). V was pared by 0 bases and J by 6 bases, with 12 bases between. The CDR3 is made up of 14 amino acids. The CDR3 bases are TGCAGTGCTAGAGACCTCTTAGGGCGCAATGAGCAGTTCTTC. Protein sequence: CSARDLLGRNEQFF.

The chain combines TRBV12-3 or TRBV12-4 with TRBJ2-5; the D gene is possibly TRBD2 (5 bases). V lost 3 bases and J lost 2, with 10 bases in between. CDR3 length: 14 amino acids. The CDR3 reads CASSFHTGQETQYF. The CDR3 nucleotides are TGTGCCAGCAGTTTTCACACGGGACAAGAGACCCAGTACTTC.

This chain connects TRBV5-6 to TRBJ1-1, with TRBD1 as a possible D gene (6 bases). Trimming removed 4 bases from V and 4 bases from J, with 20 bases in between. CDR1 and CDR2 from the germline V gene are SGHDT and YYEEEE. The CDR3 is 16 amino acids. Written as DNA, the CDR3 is TGTGCCAGCAGCCGGTGGGGGGCGCTTAGTGGCACTGAAGCTTTCTTT. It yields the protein CASSRWGALSGTEAFF.

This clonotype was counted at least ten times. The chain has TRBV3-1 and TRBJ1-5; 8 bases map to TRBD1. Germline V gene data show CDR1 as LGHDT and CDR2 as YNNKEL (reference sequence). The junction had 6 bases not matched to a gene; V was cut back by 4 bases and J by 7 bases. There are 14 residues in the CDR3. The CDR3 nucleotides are TGTGCCAGCAGCCTTGGACAGGGTCAACAGCCCCAGCATTTT. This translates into CASSLGQGQQPQHF.

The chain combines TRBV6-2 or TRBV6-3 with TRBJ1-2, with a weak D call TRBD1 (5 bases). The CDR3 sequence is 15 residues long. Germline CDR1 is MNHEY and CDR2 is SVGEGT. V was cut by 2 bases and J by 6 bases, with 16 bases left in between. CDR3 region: CASSYPQAAADGYTF. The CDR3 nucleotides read TGTGCCAGCAGTTACCCACAGGCAGCGGCGGATGGCTACACCTTC.

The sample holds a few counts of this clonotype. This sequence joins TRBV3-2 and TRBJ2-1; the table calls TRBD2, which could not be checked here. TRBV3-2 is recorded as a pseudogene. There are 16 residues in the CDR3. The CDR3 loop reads CASSQTRTSGGNEQFF. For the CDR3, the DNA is TGTGCCAGCAGCCAAACGCGGACTAGCGGGGGTAATGAGCAGTTCTTC.

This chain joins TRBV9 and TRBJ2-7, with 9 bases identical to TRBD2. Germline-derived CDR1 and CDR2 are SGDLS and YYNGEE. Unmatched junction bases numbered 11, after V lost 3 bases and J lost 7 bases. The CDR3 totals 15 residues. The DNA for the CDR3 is TGTGCCAGCAGCGAAAGACTAGCGGCCCATTCGGAGCAGTACTTC. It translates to CASSERLAAHSEQYF.

This CDR3 reads CASSLGLARGELFF. The CDR3 DNA follows: TGTGCCAGCAGCTTGGGACTAGCACGCGGGGAGCTGTTTTTT. The V and J genes are TRBV5-6 and TRBJ2-2; 7 bases map to TRBD2. This CDR3 contains 14 residues. The germline V gene has CDR1 SGHDT and CDR2 YYEEEE. V lost 0 bases, J lost 7 bases, and 3 bases stayed unmatched.

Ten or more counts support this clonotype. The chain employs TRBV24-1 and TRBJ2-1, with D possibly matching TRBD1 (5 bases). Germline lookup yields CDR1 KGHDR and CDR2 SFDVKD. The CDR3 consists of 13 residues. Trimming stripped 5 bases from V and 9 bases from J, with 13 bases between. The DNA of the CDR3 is TGTGCCACCAGTGTGGCAGGGAATTTTGAGCAGTTCTTC. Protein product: CATSVAGNFEQFF.

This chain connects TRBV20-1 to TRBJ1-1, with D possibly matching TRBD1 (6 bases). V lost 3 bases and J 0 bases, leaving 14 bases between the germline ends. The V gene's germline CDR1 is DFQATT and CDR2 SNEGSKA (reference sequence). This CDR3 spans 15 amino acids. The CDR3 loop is CSARAWTEMNTEAFF. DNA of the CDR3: TGCAGTGCTAGGGCTTGGACAGAGATGAACACTGAAGCTTTCTTT.

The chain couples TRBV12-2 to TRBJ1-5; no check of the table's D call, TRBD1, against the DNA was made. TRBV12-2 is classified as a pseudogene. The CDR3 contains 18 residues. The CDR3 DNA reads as TGTGCAAGTCGCTTAGGCGAACCGACAGGGGGTAGCAATCAGCCCCAGCATTTT. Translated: CASRLGEPTGGSNQPQHF.

The CDR3 here is CSVESGAEQFF. The CDR3, as DNA: TGCAGCGTTGAATCGGGGGCTGAGCAGTTCTTC. The genes are TRBV29-1 and TRBJ2-1; D possibly matches TRBD1 or TRBD2 (6 bases each). V lost 2 bases and J 9 bases, leaving 8 bases between the germline ends. There are 11 residues in the CDR3. CDR1 and CDR2 (germline): SQVTM, ANQGSEA.

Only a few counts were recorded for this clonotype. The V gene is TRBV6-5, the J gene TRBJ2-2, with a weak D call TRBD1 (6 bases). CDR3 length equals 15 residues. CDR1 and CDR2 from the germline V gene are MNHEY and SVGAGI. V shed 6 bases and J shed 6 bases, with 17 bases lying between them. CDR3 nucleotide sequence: TGTGCCAGCAGCCAACATGGGCACAGGGCCGGGGAGCTGTTTTTT. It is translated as CASSQHGHRAGELFF.